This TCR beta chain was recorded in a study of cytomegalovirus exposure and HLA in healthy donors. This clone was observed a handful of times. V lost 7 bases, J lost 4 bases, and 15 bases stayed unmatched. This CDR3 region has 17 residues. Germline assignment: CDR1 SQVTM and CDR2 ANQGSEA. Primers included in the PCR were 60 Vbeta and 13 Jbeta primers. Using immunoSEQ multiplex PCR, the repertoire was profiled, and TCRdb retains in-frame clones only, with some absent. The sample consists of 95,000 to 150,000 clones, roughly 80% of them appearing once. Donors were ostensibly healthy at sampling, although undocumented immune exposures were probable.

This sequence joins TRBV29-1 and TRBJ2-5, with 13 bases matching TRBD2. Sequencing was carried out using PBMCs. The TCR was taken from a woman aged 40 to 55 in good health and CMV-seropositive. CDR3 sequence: CSADVQLAGGPGETQYF. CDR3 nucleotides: TGCAGCGCCGATGTCCAACTAGCGGGGGGGCCAGGAGAGACCCAGTACTTC. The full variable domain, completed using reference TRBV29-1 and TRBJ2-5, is SAVISQKPSRDICQRGTSLTIQCQVDSQVTMMFWYRQQPGQSLTLIATANQGSEATYESGFVIDKFPISRPNLTFSTLTVSNMSPEDSSIYLCSADVQLAGGPGETQYFGPGTRLLVL.